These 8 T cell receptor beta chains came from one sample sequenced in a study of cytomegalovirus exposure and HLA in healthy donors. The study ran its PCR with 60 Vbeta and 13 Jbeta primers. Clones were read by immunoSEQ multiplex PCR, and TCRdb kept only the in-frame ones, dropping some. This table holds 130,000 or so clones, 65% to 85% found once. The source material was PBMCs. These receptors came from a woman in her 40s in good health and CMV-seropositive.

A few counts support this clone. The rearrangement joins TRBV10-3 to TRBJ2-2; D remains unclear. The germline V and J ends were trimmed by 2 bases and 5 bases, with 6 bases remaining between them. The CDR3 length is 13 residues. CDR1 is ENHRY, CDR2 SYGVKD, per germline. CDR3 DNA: TGTGCCATCAGTGAGGGAGAGACCGGGGAGCTGTTTTTT. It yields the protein CAISEGETGELFF.

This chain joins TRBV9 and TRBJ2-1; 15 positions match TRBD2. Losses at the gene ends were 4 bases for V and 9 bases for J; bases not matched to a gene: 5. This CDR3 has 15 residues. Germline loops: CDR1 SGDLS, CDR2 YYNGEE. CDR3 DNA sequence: TGTGCCAGCAGCCCCCGGACTAGCGGGAGGGGTGAGCAGTTCTTC. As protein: CASSPRTSGRGEQFF.

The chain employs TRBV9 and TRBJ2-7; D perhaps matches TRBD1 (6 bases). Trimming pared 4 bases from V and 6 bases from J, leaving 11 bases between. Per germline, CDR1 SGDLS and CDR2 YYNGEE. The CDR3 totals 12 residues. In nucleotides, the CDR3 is TGTGCCAGCAGCACCACAGGGTTCGAGCAGTACTTC. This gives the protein CASSTTGFEQYF.

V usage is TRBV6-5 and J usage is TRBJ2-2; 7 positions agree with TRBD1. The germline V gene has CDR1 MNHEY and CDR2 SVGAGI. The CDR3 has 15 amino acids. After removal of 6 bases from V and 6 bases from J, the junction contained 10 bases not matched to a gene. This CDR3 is CASREARGKSGELFF. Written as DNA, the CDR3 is TGTGCCAGCAGGGAGGCCAGGGGGAAGTCCGGGGAGCTGTTTTTT.

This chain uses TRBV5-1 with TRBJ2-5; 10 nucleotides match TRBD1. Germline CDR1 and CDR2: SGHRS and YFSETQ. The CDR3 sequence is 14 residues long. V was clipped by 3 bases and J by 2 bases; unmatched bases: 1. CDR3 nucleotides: TGCGCCAGCAGCTGGGGACAGGGGCAAGAGACCCAGTACTTC. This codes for CASSWGQGQETQYF.

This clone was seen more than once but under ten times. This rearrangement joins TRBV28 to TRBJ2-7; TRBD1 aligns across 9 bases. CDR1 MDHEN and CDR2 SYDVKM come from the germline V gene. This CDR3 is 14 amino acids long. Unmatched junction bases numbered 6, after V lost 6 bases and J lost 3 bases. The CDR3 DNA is TGTGCCAGCAGCTTCTCGGGACAGGGCTACGAGCAGTACTTC. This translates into CASSFSGQGYEQYF.

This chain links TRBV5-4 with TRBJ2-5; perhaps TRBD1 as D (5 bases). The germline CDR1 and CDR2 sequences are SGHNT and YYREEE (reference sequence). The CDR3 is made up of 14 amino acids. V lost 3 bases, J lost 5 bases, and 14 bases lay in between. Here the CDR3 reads CASSSDTIKETQYF. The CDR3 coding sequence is TGTGCCAGCAGCTCGGACACGATCAAGGAGACCCAGTACTTC.

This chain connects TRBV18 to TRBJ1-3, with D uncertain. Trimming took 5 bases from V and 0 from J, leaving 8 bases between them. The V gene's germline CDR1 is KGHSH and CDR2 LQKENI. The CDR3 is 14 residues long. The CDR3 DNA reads TGTGCCAGCTCAGAGTCACGCTCTGGAAACACCATATATTTT. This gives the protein CASSESRSGNTIYF.